The rows below give T cell receptor beta chains drawn from one sample of a study of shared clonotypes between healthy human individuals. Generated by immunoSEQ multiplex PCR, the TCRdb table keeps only in-frame clones and is missing some. The sample records roughly 2.2 million clones, around 92% being singletons. The sequencing input was naive CD4+ T cells from PBMCs. These receptors came from a man younger than 35 in good health. Some clones in this sample may be carry-over from other donors' samples. Both conserved end residues are part of each CDR3. A D gene is named only where the DNA matches it firmly. A clone size is listed for some rows: how often the clone was seen (once, few, many), or a class if it is expanded.

d_call	j_call	clone_size	v_call	cdr3_aa	cdr3_nt
.	TRBJ1-1	.	TRBV11-3	CASSPGRSVNTEAFF	TGTGCCAGCAGCCCGGGACGAAGTGTGAACACTGAAGCTTTCTTT
TRBD1	TRBJ2-2	.	TRBV5-4	CASSPDVGGQGVAGELFF	TGTGCCAGCAGCCCCGACGTCGGGGGACAGGGTGTTGCCGGGGAGCTGTTTTTT
.	TRBJ2-2	.	TRBV6-1	CASTMLNTGELFF	TGTGCCAGCACTATGTTGAACACCGGGGAGCTGTTTTTT
.	TRBJ2-1	.	TRBV18	CASSPTRDAYNEQFF	TGTGCCAGCTCACCAACGCGGGACGCCTACAATGAGCAGTTCTTC
.	TRBJ1-1	.	TRBV5-5	CASSRQLSNTEAFF	TGTGCCAGCAGCAGACAACTATCGAACACTGAAGCTTTCTTT
.	TRBJ1-1	.	TRBV20-1	CSARGDTEAFF	TGCAGTGCCCGGGGGGACACTGAAGCTTTCTTT
TRBD2	TRBJ2-7	.	TRBV4-2	CASSLRDGLAGAEQYF	TGTGCCAGCAGCCTCCGCGACGGGCTAGCGGGAGCCGAGCAGTACTTC
.	TRBJ1-3	.	TRBV6-1	CASSGSNSGNTIYF	TGTGCCAGCAGTGGTTCGAACTCTGGAAACACCATATATTTT
TRBD2	TRBJ2-7	.	TRBV11-1	CASSSKPGTSGRAAYEQYF	TGTGCCAGCAGCTCGAAGCCCGGGACTAGCGGGAGGGCCGCCTACGAGCAGTACTTC
TRBD1	TRBJ2-3	once	TRBV7-2	CASSLAPGQGTDTQYF	TGTGCCAGCAGCTTAGCTCCGGGACAGGGAACAGATACGCAGTATTTT
TRBD2	TRBJ2-7	.	TRBV4-1	CASSQGTSVAYEQYF	TGCGCCAGCAGCCAAGGGACTAGCGTAGCCTACGAGCAGTACTTC
.	TRBJ2-7	.	TRBV19	CASSTLAAGKSYEQYF	TGTGCCAGTAGTACCCTAGCTGCGGGTAAATCCTACGAGCAGTACTTC
.	TRBJ2-5	.	TRBV11-2	CASSLDRETQYF	TGTGCCAGCAGCTTAGATCGCGAGACCCAGTACTTC
TRBD2	TRBJ2-7	.	TRBV5-1	CASSLVLADAHEQYF	TGCGCCAGCAGCTTGGTACTAGCGGACGCTCACGAGCAGTACTTC
.	TRBJ2-7	.	TRBV5-4	CASSLARAGPSEQYF	TGTGCCAGCAGCTTAGCACGGGCCGGCCCCAGCGAGCAGTACTTC
.	TRBJ1-1	few	TRBV7-6	CASSLVVWGLTEAFF	TGTGCCAGCAGCTTAGTAGTGTGGGGACTCACTGAAGCTTTCTTT
.	TRBJ1-5	.	TRBV2	CASNPETGGPQHF	TGTGCCAGCAACCCCGAGACAGGCGGGCCCCAGCATTTT
.	TRBJ1-1	few	TRBV18	CASSQAQDTEAFF	TGTGCCAGCTCACAAGCCCAGGACACTGAAGCTTTCTTT
.	TRBJ2-1	.	TRBV7-2	CASSFSRAYNEQFF	TGTGCCAGCAGCTTTTCGCGGGCCTACAATGAGCAGTTCTTC
TRBD1	TRBJ2-5	.	TRBV28	CASTSGGQGQETQYF	TGTGCCAGCACCTCAGGGGGACAGGGGCAAGAGACCCAGTACTTC
TRBD2	TRBJ2-1	.	TRBV5-1	CASSLGLAGNEQFF	TGCGCCAGCAGCTTGGGACTAGCGGGGAATGAGCAGTTCTTC
TRBD1	TRBJ1-1	.	TRBV5-1	CASSSGPTGLDTEAFF	TGCGCCAGCAGCTCTGGTCCGACAGGGTTGGACACTGAAGCTTTCTTT
TRBD1	TRBJ1-1	few	TRBV5-4	CASSSRYRGAFF	TGTGCCAGCAGCTCGAGATACAGGGGAGCTTTCTTT
.	TRBJ2-3	.	TRBV5-4	CASSLSSGIVTDTQYF	TGTGCCAGCAGCTTGTCTAGTGGGATCGTCACAGATACGCAGTATTTT
.	TRBJ1-2	.	TRBV9	CASSVTGTNYGYTF	TGTGCCAGCAGCGTTACCGGGACAAACTATGGCTACACCTTC
TRBD2	TRBJ2-5	few	TRBV5-1	CASSLAGTRQETQYF	TGCGCCAGCAGCTTGGCCGGGACTAGACAAGAGACCCAGTACTTC
TRBD1	TRBJ1-3	.	TRBV7-8	CASSLVRRGLRGNTIYF	TGTGCCAGCAGCTTAGTACGGAGGGGGCTGCGGGGAAACACCATATATTTT
TRBD1	TRBJ2-7	.	TRBV28	CASSNRGKYEQYF	TGTGCCAGCAGTAACAGGGGGAAATACGAGCAGTACTTC
.	TRBJ1-4	.	TRBV30	CAWSLGGATNEKLFF	TGTGCCTGGAGCCTCGGGGGGGCAACTAATGAAAAACTGTTTTTT
.	TRBJ1-5	.	TRBV11-2	CASSRDLSNQPQHF	TGTGCCAGCAGCCGGGACCTTAGCAATCAGCCCCAGCATTTT
TRBD1	TRBJ2-2	.	TRBV5-1	CASSPRDRVSGELFF	TGCGCCAGCAGCCCCCGGGACAGGGTTTCCGGGGAGCTGTTTTTT
.	TRBJ2-7	.	TRBV15	CATSRDRQYEQYF	TGTGCCACCAGCAGAGATCGGCAATACGAGCAGTACTTC
.	TRBJ1-5	.	TRBV5-4	CASSLTPDQPQHF	TGTGCCAGCAGCTTGACACCCGATCAGCCCCAGCATTTT
TRBD1	TRBJ1-4	.	TRBV7-9	CASSLGDGTGVEKLFF	TGTGCCAGCAGCTTAGGGGACGGGACAGGGGTCGAAAAACTGTTTTTT
.	TRBJ2-7	.	TRBV18	CASSPVPGLPGGSYEQYF	TGTGCCAGCTCACCAGTTCCGGGACTCCCCGGCGGCTCCTACGAGCAGTACTTC
TRBD2	TRBJ2-3	.	TRBV7-2	CATGTSGTSTDTQYF	TGTGCCACAGGGACTAGCGGGACTAGCACAGATACGCAGTATTTT
.	TRBJ1-2	.	TRBV19	CASSIGTGGYTF	TGTGCCAGTAGTATAGGGACCGGTGGCTACACCTTC
TRBD2	TRBJ2-1	.	TRBV11-2	CASSSGLAGNEQFF	TGTGCCAGCAGCTCGGGACTAGCGGGGAATGAGCAGTTCTTC
.	TRBJ2-5	.	TRBV9	CASSVGQTQETQYF	TGTGCCAGCAGCGTAGGACAGACGCAAGAGACCCAGTACTTC
TRBD1	TRBJ2-7	.	TRBV14	CASSQIWTGTVGEQYF	TGTGCCAGCAGCCAAATTTGGACAGGGACAGTGGGTGAGCAGTACTTC
.	TRBJ1-1	.	TRBV5-1	CASRWDGAFAEAFF	TGCGCCAGCAGGTGGGACGGGGCCTTTGCTGAAGCTTTCTTT
.	TRBJ2-7	.	TRBV19	CASSIVGTGSYEQYF	TGTGCCAGTAGTATAGTCGGGACGGGGAGCTACGAGCAGTACTTC
.	TRBJ2-1	.	TRBV5-1	CASLRTLNDNEQFF	TGCGCCAGCTTAAGGACTCTAAATGACAATGAGCAGTTCTTC
TRBD2	TRBJ2-5	.	TRBV6-6	CASSGGLAETQYF	TGTGCCAGCAGTGGGGGACTAGCGGAGACCCAGTACTTC
.	TRBJ1-3	.	TRBV7-9	CASSVFQSSGNTIYF	TGTGCCAGCAGCGTTTTCCAGAGCTCTGGAAACACCATATATTTT